The 22 T cell receptor beta chains below all came from one sample that was sequenced in a study of CD8 T cells in Susac syndrome. The RNA input was about 0.5 to 1 ug, and it was reverse transcribed with random hexamers. TCRdb called the immunoSEQ multiplex PCR reads again in MiXCR, with one record for every CDR3 protein. The repertoire holds hundreds of thousands of distinct CDR3 sequences, with more than 75% as singletons. Material for sequencing was CD8+ T cells from PBMCs. These receptors were taken from a human donor with multiple sclerosis.

The chain carries TRBV29-1 and TRBJ2-1; D tentatively fits TRBD1 or TRBD2 (5 bases each). Trimming left V 0 bases short and J 9 bases short, with 9 bases between. CDR3 length: 12 residues. Germline lookup yields CDR1 SQVTM and CDR2 ANQGSEA. The CDR3 region is CSVEDRGVEQFF. Here the CDR3 DNA reads TGCAGCGTTGAAGATCGAGGGGTTGAGCAGTTCTTC.

The V and J genes are TRBV7-9 and TRBJ2-5; D is unclear. The V gene's germline CDR1 is SEHNR and CDR2 FQNEAQ (reference sequence). The CDR3 runs 13 residues. V was shortened by 8 bases and J by 4 bases, with 14 bases between the two germline ends. CDR3 residues: CASGNTARETQYF. The DNA of the CDR3 is TGTGCCAGCGGCAATACGGCGAGAGAGACCCAGTACTTC. The full variable domain, completed using reference TRBV7-9 and TRBJ2-5, is DTGVSQNPRHKITKRGQNVTFRCDPISEHNRLYWYRQTLGQGPEFLTYFQNEAQLEKSRLLSDRFSAERPKGSFSTLEIQRTEQGDSAMYLCASGNTARETQYFGPGTRLLVL.

The chain joins TRBV19 to TRBJ2-1; no clear D gene. The V end lost 5 bases, the J end lost 0 bases, and 17 bases lay between the germline ends. The CDR3 consists of 17 residues. Germline V gene data show CDR1 as LNHDA and CDR2 as SQIVND (reference sequence). Here the CDR3 DNA reads TGTGCCAGTAGTTGGCCCCGTATCGGGTTCTCCTACAATGAGCAGTTCTTC. It translates to CASSWPRIGFSYNEQFF.

This rearrangement joins TRBV19 to TRBJ2-5; 13 bases align to TRBD2. Germline V lookup: CDR1 LNHDA, CDR2 SQIVND (reference sequence). The CDR3 loop spans 15 amino acids. The ends lost 5 bases at V and 3 bases at J; junction bases unmatched: 3. Written as DNA, the CDR3 is TGTGCCAGTAGTGTCGGACTAGCGGGAGAAGAGACCCAGTACTTC. The encoded protein is CASSVGLAGEETQYF.

The table lists this clonotype with a few counts. The CDR3 loop reads CASSSATGWRTTDTQYF. CDR3 bases: TGTGCCAGCAGCTCCGCTACGGGTTGGCGGACCACAGATACGCAGTATTTT. This chain connects TRBV11-2 to TRBJ2-3; no firm D call. CDR1 and CDR2 from the germline V gene are SGHAT and FQNNGV. The CDR3 runs 17 residues. V gave up 4 bases and J gave up 2 bases, with 19 bases separating them.

CDR3: CASSQEGTGRNTEAFF. The CDR3 nucleotides read TGCGCCAGCAGCCAAGAGGGGACAGGGAGGAACACTGAAGCTTTCTTT. This sequence joins TRBV4-1 and TRBJ1-1, with 9 bases identical to TRBD1. The CDR3 is made up of 16 amino acids. J gave up 1 base and V 0 bases, and 3 bases lay outside the gene matches. In germline, CDR1 is MGHRA, CDR2 YSYEKL.

V is TRBV20-1 and J is TRBJ2-7; 9 nucleotides align to TRBD2. The J segment lost 4 bases and the V segment lost 6 bases, leaving 13 bases of the junction unmatched. The CDR3 covers 15 residues. Germline V gene sequence: CDR1 DFQATT, CDR2 SNEGSKA (reference sequence). CDR3 in amino acids: CSAPIRSGGAYEQYF. CDR3 nucleotide sequence: TGCAGTGCACCAATTCGTAGCGGGGGAGCATACGAGCAGTACTTC.

The chain links TRBV4-1 to TRBJ2-1; D is unclear. This CDR3 spans 17 amino acids. Germline V gene data show CDR1 as MGHRA and CDR2 as YSYEKL. V was pared by 0 bases and J by 0 bases, with 12 bases between. CDR3 in DNA: TGCGCCAGCAGCCAAGATGGAAGCCGCGGCTCCTACAATGAGCAGTTCTTC. Protein product: CASSQDGSRGSYNEQFF.

The chain couples TRBV11-2 to TRBJ2-7; perhaps TRBD2 as D (5 bases). Trimming left V 1 base short and J 9 bases short, with 7 bases between. Germline CDR1 SGHAT, CDR2 FQNNGV. The CDR3 sequence is 11 residues long. CDR3 amino acids: CASSLAGMQYF. The CDR3 DNA sequence: TGTGCCAGCAGCTTAGCGGGAATGCAGTACTTC.

The genes are TRBV6-1 and TRBJ2-1, with 8 bases aligning to TRBD2. The CDR3 runs 15 residues. V gave up 2 bases and J gave up 5 bases; unmatched junction bases: 5. In germline, CDR1 is MNHNS, CDR2 SASEGT. The CDR3 region has the DNA TGTGCCAGCAGTGAACTGGGACTAGATAACAATGAGCAGTTCTTC. Its protein is CASSELGLDNNEQFF.

The CDR3 region has the DNA TGCAGCGTTAAGACGGCTAAAGGCTACACCTTC. It codes for CSVKTAKGYTF. The gene calls are TRBV29-1 and TRBJ1-2; D gene unclear. Germline lookup yields CDR1 SQVTM and CDR2 ANQGSEA. The ends were cut back, 5 bases at V and 8 bases at J, with 12 bases in the middle. The CDR3 contains 11 residues.

The gene calls are TRBV18 and TRBJ2-7, with a tentative D call TRBD2 (5 bases). Germline V gene lookup returns CDR1 KGHSH and CDR2 LQKENI. The CDR3 covers 15 residues. V lost 2 bases to trimming and J lost 5 bases, with 16 bases between them. The CDR3 region is CASSPRDEGKHEQYF. In nucleotides, the CDR3 is TGTGCCAGCTCACCAAGGGATGAGGGCAAGCACGAGCAGTACTTC. Using reference TRBV18 and TRBJ2-7 for the parts outside the CDR3, the full variable domain is NAGVMQNPRHLVRRRGQEARLRCSPMKGHSHVYWYRQLPEEGLKFMVYLQKENIIDESGMPKERFSAEFPKEGPSILRIQQVVRGDSAAYFCASSPRDEGKHEQYFGPGTRLTVT.

This chain joins TRBV4-1 and TRBJ2-1, with D tentatively TRBD2 (6 bases). There are 16 residues in the CDR3. Trimming cost V 0 bases and J 3 bases, with 12 bases left between them. Per germline, CDR1 MGHRA and CDR2 YSYEKL. CDR3 residues: CASSQEKRGLYNEQFF. DNA for the CDR3: TGCGCCAGCAGCCAAGAGAAGAGGGGACTCTACAATGAGCAGTTCTTC.

The chain links TRBV5-1 to TRBJ2-1; D is possibly TRBD1 (7 bases). V dropped 2 bases and J dropped 6 bases, with 18 bases sitting between them. Germline CDR1 SGHRS, CDR2 YFSETQ. The CDR3 extends over 16 amino acids. CDR3 sequence (DNA): TGCGCCAGCAGCTTCCTCGAGCGGCAGGGGGGCAATGAGCAGTTCTTC. This codes for CASSFLERQGGNEQFF.

This clonotype is a singleton in its sample. The gene calls are TRBV9 and TRBJ1-1; D gene ambiguous. Trimming removed 0 bases at V and 4 bases at J, with 10 bases between. The CDR3 loop spans 14 amino acids. The V gene's germline CDR1 is SGDLS and CDR2 YYNGEE. CDR3 residues: CASSVGGISTEAFF. CDR3 DNA: TGTGCCAGCAGCGTAGGGGGAATCAGCACTGAAGCTTTCTTT.

The CDR3, as DNA: TGTGCCAGCAGCCCGGGACTAGCGGGAGGGCAAGATCGCAATGAGCAGTTCTTC. Protein: CASSPGLAGGQDRNEQFF. V usage is TRBV7-9 and J usage is TRBJ2-1; 16 nucleotides match TRBD2. Trimming at V came to 5 bases and at J to 6 bases, leaving 10 bases not matched to a gene. The CDR3 is 18 amino acids. Germline V gene lookup returns CDR1 SEHNR and CDR2 FQNEAQ (reference sequence).

A few counts support this clonotype. This sequence joins TRBV7-9 and TRBJ2-1; TRBD2 aligns across 7 bases. J was trimmed by 7 bases and V by 3 bases; bases with no gene match: 3. The CDR3 runs 13 residues. CDR1 and CDR2 (germline): SEHNR, FQNEAQ (reference sequence). CDR3 residues: CASSLSGENEQFF. CDR3 bases: TGTGCCAGCAGCTTGAGCGGGGAAAATGAGCAGTTCTTC. Together with reference TRBV7-9 and TRBJ2-1, the CDR3 gives the full variable domain: DTGVSQNPRHKITKRGQNVTFRCDPISEHNRLYWYRQTLGQGPEFLTYFQNEAQLEKSRLLSDRFSAERPKGSFSTLEIQRTEQGDSAMYLCASSLSGENEQFFGPGTRLTVL.

The V call is TRBV3-1, the J call TRBJ1-1; no clear D gene. This CDR3 contains 15 residues. V shed 4 bases and J shed 1 base, with 13 bases lying between them. The germline V gene has CDR1 LGHDT and CDR2 YNNKEL (reference sequence). This CDR3 is CASSPFSGRNTEAFF. The CDR3, as DNA: TGTGCCAGCAGCCCCTTCAGTGGGAGGAACACTGAAGCTTTCTTT.

V gene TRBV5-1 combines with J gene TRBJ2-1; D perhaps matches TRBD2 (5 bases). The germline V gene encodes CDR1 SGHRS and CDR2 YFSETQ. The V end was cut by 4 bases, the J end by 7 bases, with 21 bases between. The CDR3 length is 16 residues. The CDR3 DNA follows: TGCGCCAGCAGCCCCCCGCGGCGGAGGAATGAGAATGAGCAGTTCTTC. Protein product: CASSPPRRRNENEQFF.

CDR3 DNA: TGTGCCAGCTCACCATCTTTCTCAGGACCCCCTGAAGCTTTCTTT. Amino acids: CASSPSFSGPPEAFF. The chain joins TRBV18 to TRBJ1-1; D is unresolved. Germline assignment: CDR1 KGHSH and CDR2 LQKENI. This CDR3 comprises 15 residues. Trimming cost V 2 bases and J 6 bases, with 16 bases left between them.

CDR3 region: CASSFFLRGEDTQYF. As DNA, the CDR3 is TGTGCCAGCAGCTTCTTCCTCAGGGGTGAGGATACGCAGTATTTT. This sequence joins TRBV11-2 and TRBJ2-3; tentatively, D is TRBD1 (6 bases). The CDR3 loop spans 15 amino acids. Trimming removed 3 bases from V and 6 bases from J, with 16 bases in between. Germline V lookup: CDR1 SGHAT, CDR2 FQNNGV.

The V gene is TRBV6-1, the J gene TRBJ2-6; D remains unclear. In germline, CDR1 is MNHNS, CDR2 SASEGT. V gave up 7 bases and J gave up 0 bases, with 13 bases separating them. CDR3 length: 16 amino acids. The CDR3 region is CASKSGSSSGANVLTF. The CDR3 DNA follows: TGTGCCAGCAAATCAGGTTCGAGCTCTGGGGCCAACGTCCTGACTTTC.